This T cell receptor (beta chain) was recorded in a study of cytomegalovirus exposure and HLA in healthy donors. Both 60 Vbeta primers and 13 Jbeta primers went into the PCR. Libraries were prepared by immunoSEQ multiplex PCR; TCRdb keeps only in-frame clonotypes and omits some of them. The sample has under 150,000 clones; 65% to 90% are singletons. These donors, healthy bone marrow donors, were studied. CDR1 MDHEN and CDR2 SYDVKM come from the germline V gene. The junction had 8 bases not matched to a gene; V was cut back by 5 bases and J by 7 bases. The length of the CDR3 is 15 residues. The chain carries TRBV28 and TRBJ2-3; the match to TRBD1 covers 11 bases. The receptor comes from a girl aged 2-10 years in good health and CMV-seronegative. Input material: PBMCs. The CDR3 here is CASSQPGTGGYTQYF. Here the CDR3 DNA reads TGTGCCAGCAGTCAACCCGGGACAGGGGGGTATACGCAGTATTTT.